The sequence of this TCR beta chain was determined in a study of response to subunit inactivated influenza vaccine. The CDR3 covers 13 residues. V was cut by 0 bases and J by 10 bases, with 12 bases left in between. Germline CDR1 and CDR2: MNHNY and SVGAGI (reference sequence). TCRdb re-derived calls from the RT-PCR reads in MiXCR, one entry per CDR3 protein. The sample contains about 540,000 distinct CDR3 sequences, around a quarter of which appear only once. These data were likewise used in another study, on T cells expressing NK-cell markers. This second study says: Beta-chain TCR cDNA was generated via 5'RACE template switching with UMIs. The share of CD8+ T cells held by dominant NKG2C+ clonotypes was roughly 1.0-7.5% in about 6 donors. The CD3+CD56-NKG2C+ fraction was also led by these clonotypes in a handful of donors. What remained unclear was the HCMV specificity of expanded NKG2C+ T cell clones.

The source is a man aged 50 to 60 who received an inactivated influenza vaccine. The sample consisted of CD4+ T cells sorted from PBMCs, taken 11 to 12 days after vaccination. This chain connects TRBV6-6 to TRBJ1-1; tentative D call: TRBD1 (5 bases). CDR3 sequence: CASSYSMGDPAFF. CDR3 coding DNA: TGTGCCAGCAGTTACTCGATGGGGGACCCAGCTTTCTTT.